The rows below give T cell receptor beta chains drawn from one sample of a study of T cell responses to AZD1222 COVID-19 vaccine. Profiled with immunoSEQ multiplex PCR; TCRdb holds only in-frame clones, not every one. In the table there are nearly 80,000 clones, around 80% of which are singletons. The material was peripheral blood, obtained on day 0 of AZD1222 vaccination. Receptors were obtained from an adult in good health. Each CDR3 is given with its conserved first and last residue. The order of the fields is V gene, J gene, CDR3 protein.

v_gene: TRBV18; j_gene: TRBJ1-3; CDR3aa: CASSPQTGTGGSGNTIYF
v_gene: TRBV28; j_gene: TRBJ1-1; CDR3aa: CASSLRGDTEAFF
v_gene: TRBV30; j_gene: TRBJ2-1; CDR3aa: CAWSVRAGYNEQFF
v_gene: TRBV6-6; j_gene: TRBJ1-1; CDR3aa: CASSYSLTGLNTEAFF
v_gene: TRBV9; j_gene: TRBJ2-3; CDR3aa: CASSIRGETDTQYF
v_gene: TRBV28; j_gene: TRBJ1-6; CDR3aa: CASSSPSAGQGLNSPLHF
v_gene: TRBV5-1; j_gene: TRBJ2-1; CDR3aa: CASSPDRGWSYNEQFF
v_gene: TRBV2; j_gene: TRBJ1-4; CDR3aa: CASRDSPTNEKLFF
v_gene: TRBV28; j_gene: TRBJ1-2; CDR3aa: CASRTGPSYGYTF
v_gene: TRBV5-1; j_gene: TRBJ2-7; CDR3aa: CASSLVPQSDVQYEQYF
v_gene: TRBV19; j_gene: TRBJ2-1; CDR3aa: CASSIDRGAGDEQFF
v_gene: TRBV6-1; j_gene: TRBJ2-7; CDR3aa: CASSDPGQNRHEQYF
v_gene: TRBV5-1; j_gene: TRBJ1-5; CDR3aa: CASSPDGSNQPQHF
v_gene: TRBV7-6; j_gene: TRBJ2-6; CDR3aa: CASSPGPITSSGANVLTF
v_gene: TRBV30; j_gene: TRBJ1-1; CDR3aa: CAWSRQGRVEAFF